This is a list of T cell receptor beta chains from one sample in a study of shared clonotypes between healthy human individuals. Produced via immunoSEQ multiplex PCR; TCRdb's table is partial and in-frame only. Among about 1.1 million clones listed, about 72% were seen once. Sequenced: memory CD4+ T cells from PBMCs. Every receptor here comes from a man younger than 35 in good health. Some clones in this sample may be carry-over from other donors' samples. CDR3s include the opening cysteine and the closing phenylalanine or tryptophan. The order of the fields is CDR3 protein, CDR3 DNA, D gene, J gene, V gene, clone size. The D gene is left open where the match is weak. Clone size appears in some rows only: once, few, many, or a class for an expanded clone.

CASHSASTDTQYF TGTGCCAGCCATAGCGCGAGCACAGATACGCAGTATTTT - TRBJ2-3 TRBV25-1 -
CASKRGEEGTEQFF TGTGCCAGCAAGCGGGGGGAGGAGGGAACTGAGCAGTTCTTC TRBD2 TRBJ2-1 TRBV9 -
CASSVPMSGVGTQYF TGTGCCAGCAGCGTTCCTATGTCGGGGGTCGGTACGCAGTATTTT - TRBJ2-3 TRBV9 -
CASSPGQLTGELFF TGCGCCAGCAGCCCGGGACAGCTCACCGGGGAGCTGTTTTTT TRBD1 TRBJ2-2 TRBV5-1 -
CASRRQGGVYNEQFF TGTGCCAGCAGAAGACAGGGGGGGGTGTACAATGAGCAGTTCTTC TRBD1 TRBJ2-1 TRBV6-1 -
CASSQPPARAFF TGTGCCAGCAGCCAACCCCCTGCCAGAGCTTTCTTT - TRBJ1-1 TRBV6-5 few
CASSWRQGIGELFF TGTGCCAGCAGCTGGAGACAGGGCATCGGGGAGCTGTTTTTT TRBD1 TRBJ2-2 TRBV7-3 -
CASEGNNEQFF TGTGCCAGCGAGGGGAACAATGAGCAGTTCTTC - TRBJ2-1 TRBV2 -
CSVSFTGDTQYF TGCAGCGTTTCCTTCACCGGAGATACGCAGTATTTT - TRBJ2-3 TRBV29-1 -
CASSQHGQGAGDTQYF TGTGCCAGCAGCCAACACGGACAGGGGGCCGGAGATACGCAGTATTTT TRBD1 TRBJ2-3 TRBV4-2 -
CASSLRTGSISPLHF TGTGCCAGCAGTTTAAGGACAGGGAGTATTTCACCCCTCCACTTT TRBD1 TRBJ1-6 TRBV27 few
CASSLGTGRTDTQYF TGCGCCAGCAGCTTGGGGACAGGGAGGACAGATACGCAGTATTTT TRBD1 TRBJ2-3 TRBV5-1 -
CASSSPPGRRSGNTIYF TGTGCCAGCAGCTCGCCTCCAGGGCGCCGCTCTGGAAACACCATATATTTT - TRBJ1-3 TRBV7-2 once
CASSDSKDRGNTIYF TGTGCCAGCAGTGACTCTAAGGACAGAGGAAACACCATATATTTT - TRBJ1-3 TRBV6-4 -
CASSYHSGPEAFF TGTGCCAGCAGTTACCACAGTGGTCCTGAAGCTTTCTTT - TRBJ1-1 TRBV6-5 few
CASSEGTRSAADTQYF TGTGCCAGCAGTGAGGGGACTAGATCGGCTGCAGATACGCAGTATTTT TRBD2 TRBJ2-3 TRBV2 once
CASSGDRGLTDTQYF TGTGCCAGCAGCGGGGACAGGGGGCTGACAGATACGCAGTATTTT TRBD1 TRBJ2-3 TRBV6-5 -
CASSKGGEQYF TGTGCCAGCAGCAAAGGCGGCGAGCAGTACTTC - TRBJ2-7 TRBV21-1 -
CSVRVNEKLFF TGCAGCGTCAGGGTTAATGAAAAACTGTTTTTT - TRBJ1-4 TRBV29-1 -
CAISEIRNQETQYF TGTGCCATCAGTGAGATCCGTAATCAAGAGACCCAGTACTTC - TRBJ2-5 TRBV10-3 -
CASSYGGIYEQYF TGTGCCAGCAGTTATGGAGGGATTTACGAGCAGTACTTC - TRBJ2-7 TRBV6-1 -
CASSQGWGPGREKETQYF TGCGCCAGCAGCCAAGGGTGGGGACCGGGACGGGAAAAAGAGACCCAGTACTTC - TRBJ2-5 TRBV4-3 -
CASSGTGTVPDTQYF TGTGCCAGTAGTGGTACTGGGACAGTCCCAGATACGCAGTATTTT TRBD1 TRBJ2-3 TRBV19 -
CASSLVVQETQYF TGTGCCAGCAGCCTGGTGGTGCAAGAGACCCAGTACTTC - TRBJ2-5 TRBV5-5 -
CASSESRDRGRRNEQFF TGTGCCAGCAGTGAATCCAGAGACAGGGGGCGCAGAAATGAGCAGTTCTTC TRBD1 TRBJ2-1 TRBV6-1 once
CASSIVRGYEQYF TGTGCCAGTAGTATAGTGAGGGGCTACGAGCAGTACTTC - TRBJ2-7 TRBV19 -
CASSLGGSTGHEQYF TGTGCCAGCAGCTTAGGGGGGTCGACCGGGCACGAGCAGTACTTC - TRBJ2-7 TRBV11-3 few
CASSLAGGDEKLFF TGTGCCAGCAGTCTAGCAGGGGGGGACGAAAAACTGTTTTTT TRBD1 TRBJ1-4 TRBV28 -
CASSDGRLEQYF TGCGCCAGCAGTGATGGTAGACTCGAGCAGTACTTC - TRBJ2-7 TRBV10-2 -
CSVEGRAVSYGYTF TGCAGCGTTGAAGGAAGGGCAGTCAGCTATGGCTACACCTTC - TRBJ1-2 TRBV29-1 -